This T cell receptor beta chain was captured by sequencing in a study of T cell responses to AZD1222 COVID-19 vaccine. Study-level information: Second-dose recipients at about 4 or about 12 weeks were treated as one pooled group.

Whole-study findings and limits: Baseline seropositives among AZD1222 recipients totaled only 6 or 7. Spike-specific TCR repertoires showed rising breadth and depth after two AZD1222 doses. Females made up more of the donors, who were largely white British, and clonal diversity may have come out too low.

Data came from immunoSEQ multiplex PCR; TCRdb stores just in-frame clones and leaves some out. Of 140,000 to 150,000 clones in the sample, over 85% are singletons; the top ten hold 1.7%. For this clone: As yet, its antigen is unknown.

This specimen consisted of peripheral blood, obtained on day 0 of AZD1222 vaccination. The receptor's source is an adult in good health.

The CDR3 loop reads CASSQPTSGHNEQFF. For the CDR3, the DNA is TGCGCCAGCAGCCAACCGACTAGCGGACACAATGAGCAGTTCTTC. The gene calls are TRBV4-1 and TRBJ2-1; 9 nucleotides match TRBD2. Germline trimming cut 2 bases from V and 5 bases from J; bases unmatched to any gene: 4. Per germline, CDR1 MGHRA and CDR2 YSYEKL. The CDR3 extends over 15 amino acids.